This passage covers 27 T cell receptor beta chains from one sample sequenced in a study of cytomegalovirus exposure and HLA in healthy donors. The primer mix had 60 Vbeta and 13 Jbeta primers. Assay used: immunoSEQ multiplex PCR; TCRdb lists only in-frame clones, some missing. The sample has 150,000 to 200,000 clones, roughly 77% seen once. Sequencing was done on a sample of PBMCs. The receptor source for this set is a woman younger than 30 in good health and CMV-seronegative.

This chain uses TRBV5-5 with TRBJ2-7; 7 bases are a match to TRBD2. Germline trimming cut 0 bases from V and 0 bases from J; bases unmatched to any gene: 6. Germline assignment: CDR1 SGHKS and CDR2 YYEKEE (reference sequence). The CDR3 runs to 16 residues. CDR3 residues: CASSLGWGGVSYEQYF. CDR3 bases: TGTGCCAGCAGCTTGGGGTGGGGGGGGGTCTCCTACGAGCAGTACTTC.

J is TRBJ2-5 and V is TRBV15; D is possibly TRBD2 (5 bases). Germline CDR1 reads LNHNV; CDR2 reads YYDKDF (reference sequence). V was pared by 6 bases and J by 4 bases, with 18 bases between. This CDR3 is built from 15 residues. CDR3 region: CATRAGRLAGETQYF. The CDR3 region has the DNA TGTGCCACCAGGGCCGGCCGGTTGGCGGGAGAGACCCAGTACTTC.

The V gene is TRBV12-5, the J gene TRBJ1-5; no definite D call. Germline CDR1 LGHNT, CDR2 FRNRAP. Trimming pared 6 bases from V and 0 bases from J, leaving 6 bases between. This CDR3 has 13 residues. CDR3: CASGQDSNQPQHF. DNA for the CDR3: TGTGCTAGTGGGCAGGATAGCAATCAGCCCCAGCATTTT.

The chain recombines TRBV9 with TRBJ2-1; 7 bases align to TRBD1. V trimming: 0 bases; J trimming: 8 bases; junction bases outside the gene matches: 11. The CDR3 loop spans 16 amino acids. Germline V gives CDR1 SGDLS, CDR2 YYNGEE. CDR3 region: CASSVGGGRAGDEQFF. The DNA of the CDR3 is TGTGCCAGCAGCGTAGGAGGGGGCCGGGCGGGCGATGAGCAGTTCTTC. Full variable domain (outside the CDR3, taken from reference TRBV9 and TRBJ2-1): DSGVTQTPKHLITATGQRVTLRCSPRSGDLSVYWYQQSLDQGLQFLIQYYNGEERAKGNILERFSAQQFPDLHSELNLSSLELGDSALYFCASSVGGGRAGDEQFFGPGTRLTVL.

This clone was detected a few times. This rearrangement joins TRBV9 to TRBJ1-4, with D unresolved. This CDR3 contains 15 residues. V shed 4 bases and J shed 3 bases, with 13 bases lying between them. The germline gives CDR1 SGDLS, CDR2 YYNGEE. CDR3 in DNA: TGTGCCAGCAGCCCAGGTTGGGCACCTAATGAAAAACTGTTTTTT. It is translated as CASSPGWAPNEKLFF.

This chain connects TRBV2 to TRBJ2-6, with D tentatively TRBD1 (5 bases). Trimming shortened V by 2 bases and J by 2 bases, and 13 bases separated the two germline ends. Germline V gives CDR1 SNHLY, CDR2 FYNNEI. The length of the CDR3 is 17 residues. The CDR3 bases are TGTGCCAGCAGTGAATTGGGGCTAGGCGCTGGGGCCAACGTCCTGACTTTC. Amino acid sequence: CASSELGLGAGANVLTF.

The rearrangement links TRBV7-2 to TRBJ1-2, with D possibly TRBD1 on 6 matching bases. The CDR3 spans 13 residues. From germline, CDR1 is SGHTA and CDR2 FQGNSA. V lost 1 base to trimming and J lost 6 bases, with 9 bases between them. CDR3 sequence (DNA): TGTGCCAGCAGCTTAGAAGGGGGAGATGGCTACACCTTC. Its protein product is CASSLEGGDGYTF. Full variable domain (missing parts from reference TRBV7-2 and TRBJ1-2): GAGVSQSPSNKVTEKGKDVELRCDPISGHTALYWYRQSLGQGLEFLIYFQGNSAPDKSGLPSDRFSAERTGGSVSTLTIQRTQQEDSAVYLCASSLEGGDGYTFGSGTRLTVV.

This clone was counted once. The chain has TRBV5-1 and TRBJ2-3, with D possibly TRBD1 on 5 matching bases. Germline V lookup: CDR1 SGHRS, CDR2 YFSETQ. This CDR3 region has 17 residues. Trimming stripped 4 bases from V and 1 base from J, with 19 bases between. CDR3 amino acids: CASSAQASGFGTDTQYF. The CDR3 region has the DNA TGCGCCAGCAGCGCACAGGCGTCAGGGTTTGGCACAGATACGCAGTATTTT. Complete variable domain (other parts from reference TRBV5-1 and TRBJ2-3): KAGVTQTPRYLIKTRGQQVTLSCSPISGHRSVSWYQQTPGQGLQFLFEYFSETQRNKGNFPGRFSGRQFSNSRSEMNVSTLELGDSALYLCASSAQASGFGTDTQYFGPGTRLTVL.

The DNA of the CDR3 is TGTGCCAGCAGCTTAGGGGTAGCGGGGAGCACAGATACGCAGTATTTT. This codes for CASSLGVAGSTDTQYF. The chain couples TRBV7-8 to TRBJ2-3; TRBD2 aligns across 8 bases. The J segment lost 0 bases and the V segment lost 1 base, leaving 3 bases of the junction unmatched. CDR1 is SGHVS and CDR2 is FQNEAQ in the germline V gene. The CDR3 loop spans 16 amino acids.

The chain links TRBV5-1 to TRBJ1-1; the D is unclear. This CDR3 spans 14 amino acids. Germline V gene sequence: CDR1 SGHRS, CDR2 YFSETQ. V was pared by 4 bases and J by 2 bases, with 12 bases between. The CDR3 DNA sequence: TGCGCCAGCAGCCCTACAGAGTTTAACACTGAAGCTTTCTTT. Translating gives CASSPTEFNTEAFF.

V gene TRBV5-1 combines with J gene TRBJ2-7, with a tentative D call TRBD2 (5 bases). This CDR3 has 15 amino acids. V lost 4 bases and J lost 5, with 19 bases in between. The germline gives CDR1 SGHRS, CDR2 YFSETQ. The CDR3 is CASSLATGISHEQYF. The CDR3, as DNA: TGCGCCAGCAGCCTGGCTACGGGGATCAGCCACGAGCAGTACTTC.

This clone showed up just once. The chain has TRBV29-1 and TRBJ2-5; no definite D call. Germline values: CDR1 SQVTM, CDR2 ANQGSEA. The CDR3 consists of 12 residues. Trimming cost V 6 bases and J 1 base, with 9 bases left between them. DNA for the CDR3: TGCAGCGTAGGTGGGCTCCAAGAGACCCAGTACTTC. It is translated as CSVGGLQETQYF.

The rearrangement uses TRBV11-2 and TRBJ1-5; TRBD1 might be the D (6 bases). V dropped 3 bases and J dropped 9 bases, with 15 bases sitting between them. The V gene's germline CDR1 is SGHAT and CDR2 FQNNGV. The CDR3 is 14 residues long. The CDR3 DNA sequence: TGTGCCAGCAGCTTGAATTCAGGGGACGGGCCCCAGCATTTT. Amino acids: CASSLNSGDGPQHF.

The rearrangement joins TRBV7-8 to TRBJ2-5; 9 bases align to TRBD1. The CDR3 is made up of 18 amino acids. CDR1 is SGHVS, CDR2 FQNEAQ, per germline. V lost 5 bases to trimming and J lost 5 bases; unmatched junction nucleotides: 18. CDR3 in amino acids: CASSPAGTGFNFEETQYF. Here the CDR3 DNA reads TGTGCCAGCAGCCCTGCCGGGACAGGGTTCAATTTTGAGGAGACCCAGTACTTC.

J is TRBJ2-7 and V is TRBV19; weak D call: TRBD2 (6 bases). V lost 3 bases and J 0 bases, leaving 15 bases between the germline ends. This CDR3 is 16 amino acids long. Germline V gene lookup returns CDR1 LNHDA and CDR2 SQIVND (reference sequence). CDR3 nucleotides: TGTGCCAGTAGTATGAGAGGCGGGGTGAGCTCCTACGAGCAGTACTTC. Translated: CASSMRGGVSSYEQYF. The complete variable domain, with remaining parts taken from reference TRBV19 and TRBJ2-7, reads DGGITQSPKYLFRKEGQNVTLSCEQNLNHDAMYWYRQDPGQGLRLIYYSQIVNDFQKGDIAEGYSVSREKKESFPLTVTSAQKNPTAFYLCASSMRGGVSSYEQYFGPGTRLTVT.

CDR3 DNA sequence: TGTGCCAGCAAGAAGGAGGCAGGGGGCCATTACACTGAAGCTTTCTTT. It specifies CASKKEAGGHYTEAFF. The V call is TRBV6-4, the J call TRBJ1-1; 8 bases line up with TRBD1. The CDR3 runs to 16 residues. V lost 7 bases to trimming and J lost 3 bases; unmatched junction nucleotides: 13. Germline CDR1 is MRHNA and CDR2 is SNTAGT.

J is TRBJ1-1 and V is TRBV7-9, with 9 positions matching TRBD1. This CDR3 has 14 residues. Germline V gene data show CDR1 as SEHNR and CDR2 as FQNEAQ (reference sequence). J was trimmed by 4 bases and V by 5 bases; bases with no gene match: 5. CDR3 in amino acids: CASSMGQGATEAFF. CDR3 nucleotide sequence: TGTGCCAGCAGCATGGGACAGGGAGCCACTGAAGCTTTCTTT.

V is TRBV19 and J is TRBJ2-7; TRBD2 might be the D (6 bases). Deletions cut 0 bases from V and 0 bases from J, with 12 bases between. Germline CDR1 reads LNHDA; CDR2 reads SQIVND (reference sequence). The CDR3 is 16 residues long. The CDR3 is CASSIDAQGLSYEQYF. CDR3 sequence (DNA): TGTGCCAGTAGTATAGACGCGCAGGGACTCTCCTACGAGCAGTACTTC.

The J gene is TRBJ2-7, the V gene TRBV6-5; the D gene is possibly TRBD2 (6 bases). Germline CDR1 reads MNHEY; CDR2 reads SVGAGI. The CDR3 has 15 residues. V was trimmed by 7 bases and J by 0 bases, leaving 16 bases between them. CDR3 DNA: TGTGCCAGCAACAAAAGGGCGGGAAGCTCCTACGAGCAGTACTTC. This translates into CASNKRAGSSYEQYF.

This clone was seen only once. The J gene is TRBJ2-5, the V gene TRBV14; D perhaps matches TRBD2 (5 bases). Germline assignment: CDR1 SGHDN and CDR2 FVKESK. The CDR3 has 14 amino acids. Trimming removed 6 bases from V and 3 bases from J, with 14 bases in between. CDR3 in DNA: TGTGCCAGCAGTAAATCCTTGGAGGAAGAGACCCAGTACTTC. Amino acid sequence: CASSKSLEEETQYF.

CDR3 nucleotides: TGTGCCAGCAGCGTAAGCCTGGGGGGACAGGGGACCGATGGCTACACCTTC. Protein product: CASSVSLGGQGTDGYTF. The rearrangement links TRBV9 to TRBJ1-2, with 10 nucleotides matching TRBD1. The trim removed 1 base at V and 6 bases at J, leaving 12 bases unmatched. Per the germline V gene, CDR1 is SGDLS and CDR2 is YYNGEE. CDR3 length equals 17 residues.

The V call is TRBV5-1, the J call TRBJ2-7; D remains ambiguous. Trimming removed 2 bases from V and 5 bases from J, with 11 bases in between. Looked up from germline, CDR1 is SGHRS and CDR2 is YFSETQ. CDR3 length: 13 amino acids. The CDR3 DNA sequence: TGCGCCAGCAGCTTATATTTGCGAAACGAGCAGTACTTC. Residues: CASSLYLRNEQYF.

This clone occurred a few times. The gene calls are TRBV28 and TRBJ2-3; TRBD1 aligns across 8 bases. The germline gives CDR1 MDHEN, CDR2 SYDVKM. V gave up 6 bases and J gave up 4 bases; unmatched junction bases: 9. The CDR3 sequence is 15 residues long. CDR3 nucleotide sequence: TGTGCCAGCAGCTCAGGGGGCTTCAATTCAGATACGCAGTATTTT. It translates to CASSSGGFNSDTQYF.

The genes are TRBV10-3 and TRBJ2-1; no firm D call. The CDR3 is made up of 15 amino acids. Germline CDR1 ENHRY, CDR2 SYGVKD. V lost 1 base to trimming and J lost 4 bases, with 11 bases between them. The CDR3 sequence is CAISELPDGYNEQFF. The CDR3 region has the DNA TGTGCCATCAGTGAGTTGCCCGACGGGTACAATGAGCAGTTCTTC.

This clone has just one count. The chain employs TRBV6-1 and TRBJ2-7; maybe TRBD1 (5 bases). The CDR3 loop spans 17 amino acids. Germline V gene sequence: CDR1 MNHNS, CDR2 SASEGT. V lost 1 base to trimming and J lost 6 bases, with 22 bases between them. DNA of the CDR3: TGTGCCAGCAGTGAAGAGGGGCGCCTCTCATTTTTTCGCGAGCAGTACTTC. It encodes CASSEEGRLSFFREQYF.

This clone was picked up a small number of times. The chain has TRBV6-1 and TRBJ2-3; D gene ambiguous. CDR1 MNHNS and CDR2 SASEGT come from the germline V gene. Between the trimmed V and J ends, which lost 2 bases and 0 bases, there was a span of 15 bases. There are 17 residues in the CDR3. The CDR3 is CASSEIRFGSSTDTQYF. The DNA of the CDR3 is TGTGCCAGCAGTGAAATTCGGTTCGGGTCTAGCACAGATACGCAGTATTTT.

This rearrangement joins TRBV27 to TRBJ2-1; 9 bases align to TRBD2. The CDR3 has 17 residues. CDR1 and CDR2 from the germline V gene are MNHEY and SMNVEV (reference sequence). J lost 8 bases, V lost 2 bases, and 13 bases had no gene match. The CDR3 nucleotides read TGTGCCAGCAGTTTAAGGCTTCCAGCGGGAGGTTGGTATGAGCAGTTCTTC. It yields the protein CASSLRLPAGGWYEQFF.